These 17 T cell receptor beta chains came from one sample sequenced in a study of cytomegalovirus exposure and HLA in healthy donors. 13 Jbeta primers and 60 Vbeta primers were used for the PCR. TCRdb keeps only in-frame clones here, not all; method: immunoSEQ multiplex PCR. Of around 190,000 clones in the sample, about four fifths are singletons; the top ten hold about 1%. Input material: PBMCs. The receptors originated from a woman aged 40 to 55 in good health and CMV-seronegative.

The rearrangement joins TRBV5-4 to TRBJ2-3, with TRBD2 identical over 7 bases. This CDR3 is 15 amino acids long. Germline CDR1 and CDR2: SGHNT and YYREEE (reference sequence). V gave up 4 bases and J gave up 6 bases; unmatched junction bases: 11. In DNA form, the CDR3 reads TGTGCCAGCAGCCCCGAGGAGAGCGGGATCGATACGCAGTATTTT. Its protein is CASSPEESGIDTQYF.

This sequence joins TRBV6-6 and TRBJ2-7; 8 bases align to TRBD2. From germline, CDR1 is MNHNY and CDR2 SVGAGI (reference sequence). This CDR3 contains 14 residues. V trimming: 1 base; J trimming: 5 bases; junction bases outside the gene matches: 4. This chain's CDR3 is CASSYFSGSDEQYF. DNA of the CDR3: TGTGCCAGCAGTTACTTCAGCGGGAGCGACGAGCAGTACTTC.

This chain links TRBV2 with TRBJ2-7; perhaps TRBD1 as D (6 bases). V lost 4 bases to trimming and J lost 2 bases, with 12 bases between them. CDR1 SNHLY and CDR2 FYNNEI come from the germline V gene. CDR3 length: 14 residues. CDR3 loop: CASSGQARTYEQYF. The DNA for the CDR3 is TGTGCCAGCAGTGGACAGGCCCGGACCTACGAGCAGTACTTC.

The chain recombines TRBV7-2 with TRBJ2-1; D remains ambiguous. This CDR3 region has 17 residues. V lost 5 bases and J lost 1, with 18 bases in between. In germline, CDR1 is SGHTA, CDR2 FQGNSA. The CDR3 sequence is CASSPRGTTSSYNEQFF. As DNA, the CDR3 is TGTGCCAGCAGCCCTAGAGGCACCACTTCGTCCTACAATGAGCAGTTCTTC.

This chain connects TRBV27 to TRBJ2-6, with D possibly being TRBD1 (6 bases). This CDR3 spans 18 amino acids. V shed 1 base and J shed 0 bases, with 13 bases lying between them. Germline-derived CDR1 and CDR2 are MNHEY and SMNVEV (reference sequence). The CDR3 here is CASSLFAGDNSGANVLTF. Written as DNA, the CDR3 is TGTGCCAGCAGTTTATTTGCAGGGGATAACTCTGGGGCCAACGTCCTGACTTTC.

The chain is built from TRBV27 and TRBJ2-5; 16 bases fit TRBD2. J gave up 1 base and V 6 bases, and 5 bases lay outside the gene matches. CDR1 and CDR2 (germline): MNHEY, SMNVEV (reference sequence). The CDR3 runs to 17 residues. The CDR3 bases are TGTGCCAGCAGCTGGGGACTAGCGGGAGGGCCCCAAGAGACCCAGTACTTC. Translated, it gives CASSWGLAGGPQETQYF.

This sequence joins TRBV11-3 and TRBJ2-3; TRBD1 matches 10 bases. V lost 8 bases, J lost 3 bases, and 2 bases stayed unmatched. Germline V gene lookup returns CDR1 SGHNT and CDR2 YENEEA. The CDR3 runs to 13 residues. CDR3 residues: CASRTGGTDTQYF. CDR3 DNA sequence: TGTGCCAGCCGGACAGGGGGTACAGATACGCAGTATTTT.

This chain links TRBV5-1 with TRBJ1-1, with TRBD1 matching over 9 bases. This CDR3 is built from 17 residues. Germline CDR1 is SGHRS and CDR2 is YFSETQ. Trimming took 4 bases from V and 2 from J; bases not matched to a gene: 12. The CDR3 DNA reads as TGCGCCAGCAGCGCTAACGGGACAGGGTTGCTTAACACTGAAGCTTTCTTT. As protein: CASSANGTGLLNTEAFF.

This sequence joins TRBV7-2 and TRBJ2-7, with D maybe TRBD2 (6 bases). Germline assignment: CDR1 SGHTA and CDR2 FQGNSA. The CDR3 consists of 14 residues. Trimming took 3 bases from V and 1 from J, leaving 10 bases between them. The CDR3 sequence is CASSFPAGSYEQYF. The CDR3 DNA reads TGTGCCAGCAGCTTCCCGGCGGGGTCCTACGAGCAGTACTTC. Variable domain in full (rest from reference TRBV7-2 and TRBJ2-7): GAGVSQSPSNKVTEKGKDVELRCDPISGHTALYWYRQSLGQGLEFLIYFQGNSAPDKSGLPSDRFSAERTGGSVSTLTIQRTQQEDSAVYLCASSFPAGSYEQYFGPGTRLTVT.

This rearrangement joins TRBV7-8 to TRBJ2-1; the match to TRBD2 covers 11 bases. Germline CDR1 SGHVS, CDR2 FQNEAQ. This CDR3 has 18 amino acids. V shed 0 bases and J 4 bases; nucleotides not matched to a gene: 8. CDR3 sequence reads: CASSLALGGLAEYNEQFF. The CDR3 DNA reads TGTGCCAGCAGCTTAGCCCTAGGGGGACTAGCGGAATACAATGAGCAGTTCTTC. Complete variable domain (other parts from reference TRBV7-8 and TRBJ2-1): GAGVSQSPRYKVAKRGQDVALRCDPISGHVSLFWYQQALGQGPEFLTYFQNEAQLDKSGLPSDRFFAERPEGSVSTLKIQRTQQEDSAVYLCASSLALGGLAEYNEQFFGPGTRLTVL.

The chain recombines TRBV13 with TRBJ2-3; 12 bases match TRBD2. Germline CDR1 is PRHDT and CDR2 is FYEKMQ (reference sequence). The CDR3 totals 17 residues. With 4 bases clipped from V and 7 bases from J, the junction kept 12 bases outside the gene matches. The CDR3 protein is CASSSLATSGSWHTQYF. The CDR3, as DNA: TGTGCCAGCAGCTCCCTCGCGACTAGCGGGAGTTGGCATACGCAGTATTTT.

V gene TRBV14 combines with J gene TRBJ2-5; 12 nucleotides match TRBD2. The germline V gene has CDR1 SGHDN and CDR2 FVKESK. The CDR3 has 14 amino acids. The ends lost 3 bases at V and 7 bases at J; junction bases unmatched: 3. DNA for the CDR3: TGTGCCAGCAGCCACACGGGACTAGCGGGGACCCAGTACTTC. Its protein product is CASSHTGLAGTQYF.

The V call is TRBV6-1, the J call TRBJ1-2; no clear D gene. Looked up from germline, CDR1 is MNHNS and CDR2 is SASEGT. With 3 bases removed from V and 6 bases from J, the gap between germline ends came to 23 bases. This CDR3 comprises 17 residues. The CDR3 is CASSEGARGVGMDGYTF. The CDR3 DNA sequence: TGTGCCAGCAGTGAGGGCGCCCGGGGAGTCGGGATGGATGGCTACACCTTC.

This chain connects TRBV30 to TRBJ2-7; TRBD1 matches 10 bases. This CDR3 comprises 14 residues. Unmatched junction bases numbered 6, after V lost 4 bases and J lost 3 bases. Germline CDR1 reads GTSNPN; CDR2 reads SVGIG (reference sequence). In DNA, the CDR3 is TGTGCCTGGACCCCGGGACAGGGGTTCTACGAGCAGTACTTC. Translation gives CAWTPGQGFYEQYF.

This clone was recorded a few times. This chain uses TRBV27 with TRBJ2-7, with TRBD1 matching 9 bases. CDR1 is MNHEY and CDR2 is SMNVEV in the germline V gene (reference sequence). This CDR3 has 14 residues. With V trimmed by 3 bases and J by 1 base, 1 base remained unmatched. CDR3 in amino acids: CASSLTGGSYEQYF. The CDR3 DNA reads TGTGCCAGCAGTTTGACAGGGGGATCCTACGAGCAGTACTTC.

This clone was counted a few times. The chain is built from TRBV6-1 and TRBJ2-2; D is perhaps TRBD2 (6 bases). Germline CDR1 reads MNHNS; CDR2 reads SASEGT. This CDR3 is built from 15 residues. The germline V and J ends were trimmed by 6 bases and 0 bases, with 11 bases remaining between them. CDR3 protein: CASSAGITNTGELFF. The CDR3 region has the DNA TGTGCCAGCAGCGCGGGGATTACGAACACCGGGGAGCTGTTTTTT.

Points on this clone: Distinct nucleotide sequences in the sample also encode this CDR3. The V gene is TRBV5-6, the J gene TRBJ1-5; D gene ambiguous. Looked up from germline, CDR1 is SGHDT and CDR2 is YYEEEE. The V end was cut by 4 bases, the J end by 4 bases, with 12 bases between. The CDR3 has 14 residues. The chain's CDR3 is CASSLGGGNQPQHF. The CDR3 DNA follows: TGTGCCAGCAGCCTGGGTGGAGGAAATCAGCCCCAGCATTTT.